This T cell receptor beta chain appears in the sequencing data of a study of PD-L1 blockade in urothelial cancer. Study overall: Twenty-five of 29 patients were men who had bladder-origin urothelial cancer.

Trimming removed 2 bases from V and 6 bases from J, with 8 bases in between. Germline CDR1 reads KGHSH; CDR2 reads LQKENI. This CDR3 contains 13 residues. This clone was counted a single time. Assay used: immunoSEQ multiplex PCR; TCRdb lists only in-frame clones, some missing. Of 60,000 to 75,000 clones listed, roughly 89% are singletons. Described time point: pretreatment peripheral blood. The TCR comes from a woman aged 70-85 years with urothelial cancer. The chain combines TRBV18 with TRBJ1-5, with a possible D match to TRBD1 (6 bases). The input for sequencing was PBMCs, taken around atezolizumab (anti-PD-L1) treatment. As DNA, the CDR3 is TGTGCCAGCTCACCAGGGGGCGGTCAGCCCCAGCATTTT. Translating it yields CASSPGGGQPQHF.